Presented here are 7 T cell receptor beta chains from one specimen sequenced in a study of control samples from healthy donors and cancer patients. Clones were sequenced by immunoSEQ multiplex PCR, and TCRdb holds only the in-frame ones, with some missing. The sample consists of approximately 90,000 clones, around 81% of them appearing once. The sequencing sample was made of blood. The receptors stem from a man younger than 45 in good health.

The chain combines TRBV7-8 with TRBJ1-1; D uncertain. Germline CDR1 and CDR2: SGHVS and FQNEAQ. The CDR3 sequence is 15 residues long. Trimming shortened V by 6 bases and J by 1 base, and 15 bases separated the two germline ends. CDR3 loop: CASSPDPRKNTEAFF. In DNA form, the CDR3 reads TGTGCCAGCAGTCCGGACCCCCGTAAGAACACTGAAGCTTTCTTT.

V usage is TRBV2 and J usage is TRBJ1-1; 11 bases match TRBD1. Germline V gene sequence: CDR1 SNHLY, CDR2 FYNNEI. Trimming took 4 bases from V and 0 from J; bases not matched to a gene: 1. The CDR3 runs to 15 residues. As DNA, the CDR3 is TGTGCCAGCAGTGGGACAGGGGGCGTGAACACTGAAGCTTTCTTT. This encodes CASSGTGGVNTEAFF.

The chain joins TRBV20-1 to TRBJ1-5; 9 bases line up with TRBD1. CDR1 DFQATT and CDR2 SNEGSKA come from the germline V gene (reference sequence). J gave up 7 bases and V 3 bases, and 7 bases lay outside the gene matches. CDR3 size: 14 residues. In DNA, the CDR3 is TGCAGTGCTAGTGGGACAGGGTTACCCCAGCCCCAGCATTTT. As protein: CSASGTGLPQPQHF.

This clone has just a few counts. V is TRBV15 and J is TRBJ1-4; D uncertain. Deletions cut 1 base from V and 7 bases from J, with 10 bases between. This CDR3 is built from 14 residues. Germline CDR1 is LNHNV and CDR2 is YYDKDF (reference sequence). CDR3 region: CATSRGGSIEKLFF. The CDR3 region has the DNA TGTGCCACCAGCAGAGGAGGAAGCATTGAAAAACTGTTTTTT.

In this sample, this clone turned up a few times. The chain employs TRBV2 and TRBJ1-6; D perhaps matches TRBD1 (5 bases). CDR1 and CDR2 from the germline V gene are SNHLY and FYNNEI. Trimming pared 7 bases from V and 7 bases from J, leaving 17 bases between. The CDR3 spans 15 residues. Here the CDR3 reads CASTPTAGRNSPLHF. CDR3 nucleotides: TGTGCCAGCACCCCCACGGCAGGGCGAAATTCACCCCTCCACTTT.

The chain carries TRBV28 and TRBJ2-2; unclear D gene. V was pared by 6 bases and J by 4 bases, with 15 bases between. Germline V CDR1 and CDR2: MDHEN, SYDVKM. There are 15 residues in the CDR3. The CDR3: CASRATLVSTGELFF. The CDR3 DNA sequence: TGTGCCAGCAGGGCGACCTTGGTTAGCACCGGGGAGCTGTTTTTT.

The genes are TRBV19 and TRBJ1-4; D is uncertain. Deletions cut 1 base from V and 5 bases from J, with 11 bases between. The CDR3 consists of 15 residues. Germline values: CDR1 LNHDA, CDR2 SQIVND (reference sequence). The DNA of the CDR3 is TGTGCCAGTAGTATAGGGAGGTACGAGAATGAAAAACTGTTTTTT. Protein product: CASSIGRYENEKLFF.